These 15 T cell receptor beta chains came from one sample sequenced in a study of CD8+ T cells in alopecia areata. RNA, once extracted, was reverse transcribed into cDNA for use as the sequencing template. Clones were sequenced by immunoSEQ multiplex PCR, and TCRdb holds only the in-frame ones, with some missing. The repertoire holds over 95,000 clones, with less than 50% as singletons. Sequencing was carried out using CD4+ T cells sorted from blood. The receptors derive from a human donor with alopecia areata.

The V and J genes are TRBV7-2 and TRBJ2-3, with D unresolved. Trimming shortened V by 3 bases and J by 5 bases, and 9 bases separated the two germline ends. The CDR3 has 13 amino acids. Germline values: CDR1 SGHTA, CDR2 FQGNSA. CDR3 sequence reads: CASSLAYLDTQYF. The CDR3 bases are TGTGCCAGCAGCTTGGCATATTTAGATACGCAGTATTTT.

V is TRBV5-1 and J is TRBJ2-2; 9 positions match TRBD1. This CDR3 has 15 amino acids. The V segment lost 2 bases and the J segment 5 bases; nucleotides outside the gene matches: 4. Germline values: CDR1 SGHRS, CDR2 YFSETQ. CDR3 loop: CASSFIQGATGELFF. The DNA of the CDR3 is TGCGCCAGCAGCTTTATACAGGGGGCTACCGGGGAGCTGTTTTTT.

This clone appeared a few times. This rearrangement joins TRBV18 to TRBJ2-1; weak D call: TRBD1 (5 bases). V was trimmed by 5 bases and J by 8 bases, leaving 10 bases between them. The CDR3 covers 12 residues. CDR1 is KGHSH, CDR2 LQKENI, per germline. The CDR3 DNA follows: TGTGCCAGCTCATCAACAGGCTATGAGCAGTTCTTC. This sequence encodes CASSSTGYEQFF.

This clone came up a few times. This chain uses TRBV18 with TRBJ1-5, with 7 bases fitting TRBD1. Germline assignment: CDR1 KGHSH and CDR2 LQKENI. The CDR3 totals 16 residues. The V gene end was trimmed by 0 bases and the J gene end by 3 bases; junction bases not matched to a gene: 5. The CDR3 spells CASSPPDRNPNQPQHF. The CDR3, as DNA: TGTGCCAGCTCACCACCGGACAGGAACCCCAATCAGCCCCAGCATTTT.

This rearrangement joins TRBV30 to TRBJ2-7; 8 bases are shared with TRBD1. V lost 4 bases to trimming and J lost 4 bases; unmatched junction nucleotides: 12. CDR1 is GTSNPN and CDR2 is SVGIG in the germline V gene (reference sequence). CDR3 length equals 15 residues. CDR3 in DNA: TGTGCCTGGAAACCATTTGACAGGGGAAGTTACGAGCAGTACTTC. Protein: CAWKPFDRGSYEQYF.

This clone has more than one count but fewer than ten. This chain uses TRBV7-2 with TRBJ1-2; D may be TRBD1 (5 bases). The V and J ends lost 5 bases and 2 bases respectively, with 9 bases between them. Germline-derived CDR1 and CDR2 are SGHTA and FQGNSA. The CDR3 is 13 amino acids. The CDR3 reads CASSPQVNYGYTF. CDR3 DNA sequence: TGTGCCAGCAGCCCACAGGTGAACTATGGCTACACCTTC. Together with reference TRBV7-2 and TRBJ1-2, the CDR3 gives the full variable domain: GAGVSQSPSNKVTEKGKDVELRCDPISGHTALYWYRQSLGQGLEFLIYFQGNSAPDKSGLPSDRFSAERTGGSVSTLTIQRTQQEDSAVYLCASSPQVNYGYTFGSGTRLTVV.

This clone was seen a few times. The CDR3 is CSVDWTGVQETQYF. The DNA of the CDR3 is TGCAGCGTTGATTGGACAGGGGTCCAAGAGACCCAGTACTTC. The V and J genes are TRBV29-1 and TRBJ2-5; 9 bases fit TRBD1. Germline CDR1 and CDR2: SQVTM and ANQGSEA. Trimming at V came to 3 bases and at J to 1 base, leaving 3 bases not matched to a gene. The CDR3 runs 14 residues.

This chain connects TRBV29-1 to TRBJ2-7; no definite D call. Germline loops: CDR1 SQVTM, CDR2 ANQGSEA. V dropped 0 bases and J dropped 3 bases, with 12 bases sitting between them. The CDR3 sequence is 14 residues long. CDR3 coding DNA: TGCAGCGTTGAAGATGGTAGGCTGGGCTACGAGCAGTACTTC. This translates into CSVEDGRLGYEQYF.

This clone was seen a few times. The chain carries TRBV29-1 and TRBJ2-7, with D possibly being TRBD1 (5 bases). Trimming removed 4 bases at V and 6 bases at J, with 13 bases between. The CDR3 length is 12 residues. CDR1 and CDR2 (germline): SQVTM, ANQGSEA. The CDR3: CSVGQGIGEQYF. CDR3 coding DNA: TGCAGCGTTGGGCAGGGTATCGGCGAGCAGTACTTC.

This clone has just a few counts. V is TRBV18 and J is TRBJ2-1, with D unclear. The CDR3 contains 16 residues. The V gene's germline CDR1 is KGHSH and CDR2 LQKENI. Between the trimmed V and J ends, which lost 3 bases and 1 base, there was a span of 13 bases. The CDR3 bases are TGTGCCAGCTCACCTACCCAGGCTGGATCCTACAATGAGCAGTTCTTC. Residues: CASSPTQAGSYNEQFF. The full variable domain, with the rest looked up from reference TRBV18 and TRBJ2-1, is NAGVMQNPRHLVRRRGQEARLRCSPMKGHSHVYWYRQLPEEGLKFMVYLQKENIIDESGMPKERFSAEFPKEGPSILRIQQVVRGDSAAYFCASSPTQAGSYNEQFFGPGTRLTVL.

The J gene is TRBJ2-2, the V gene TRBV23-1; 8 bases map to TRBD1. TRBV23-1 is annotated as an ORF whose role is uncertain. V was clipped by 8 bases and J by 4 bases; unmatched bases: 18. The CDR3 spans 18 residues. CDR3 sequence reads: CASVSGQEMTLVTGELFF. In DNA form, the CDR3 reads TGCGCCAGCGTGTCGGGACAGGAGATGACCCTTGTCACCGGGGAGCTGTTTTTT.

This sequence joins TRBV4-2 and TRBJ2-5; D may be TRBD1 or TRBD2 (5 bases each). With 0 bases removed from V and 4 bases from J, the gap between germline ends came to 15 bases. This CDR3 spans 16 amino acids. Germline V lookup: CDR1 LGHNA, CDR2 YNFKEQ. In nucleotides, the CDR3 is TGTGCCAGCAGCCAAGATCCCCCGGGGCTTGGAGAGACCCAGTACTTC. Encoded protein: CASSQDPPGLGETQYF.

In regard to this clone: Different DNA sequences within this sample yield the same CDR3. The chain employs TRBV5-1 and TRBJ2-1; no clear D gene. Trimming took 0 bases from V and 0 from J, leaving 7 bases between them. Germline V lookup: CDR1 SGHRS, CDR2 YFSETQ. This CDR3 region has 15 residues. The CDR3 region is CASSLGGSSYNEQFF. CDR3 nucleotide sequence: TGCGCCAGCAGCTTGGGAGGAAGCTCCTACAATGAGCAGTTCTTC.

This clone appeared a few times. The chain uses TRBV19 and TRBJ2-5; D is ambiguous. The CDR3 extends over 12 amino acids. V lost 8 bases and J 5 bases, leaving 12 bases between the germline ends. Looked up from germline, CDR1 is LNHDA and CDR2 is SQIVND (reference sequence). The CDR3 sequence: CASSARWETQYF. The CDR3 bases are TGTGCCAGTTCTGCCAGGTGGGAGACCCAGTACTTC.

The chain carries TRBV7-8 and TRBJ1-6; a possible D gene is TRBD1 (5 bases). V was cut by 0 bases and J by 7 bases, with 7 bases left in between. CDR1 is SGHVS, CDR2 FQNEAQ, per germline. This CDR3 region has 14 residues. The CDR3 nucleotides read TGTGCCAGCAGCTTAGCTGGGGGGAATTCACCCCTCCACTTT. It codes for CASSLAGGNSPLHF.